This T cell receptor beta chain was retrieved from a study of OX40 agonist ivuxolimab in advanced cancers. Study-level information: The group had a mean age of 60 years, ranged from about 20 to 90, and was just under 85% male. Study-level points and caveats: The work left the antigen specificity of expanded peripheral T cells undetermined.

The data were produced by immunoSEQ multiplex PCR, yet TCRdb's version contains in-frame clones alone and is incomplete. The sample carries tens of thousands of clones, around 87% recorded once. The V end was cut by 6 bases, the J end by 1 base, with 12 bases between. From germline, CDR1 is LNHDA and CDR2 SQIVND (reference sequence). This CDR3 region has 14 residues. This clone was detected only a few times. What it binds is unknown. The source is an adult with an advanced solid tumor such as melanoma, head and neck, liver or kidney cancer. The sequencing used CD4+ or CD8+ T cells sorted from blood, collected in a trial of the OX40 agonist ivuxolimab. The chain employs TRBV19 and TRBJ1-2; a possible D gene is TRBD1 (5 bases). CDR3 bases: TGTGCCAGTAGGATGGCAGGGCGTAACTATGGCTACACCTTC. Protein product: CASRMAGRNYGYTF.